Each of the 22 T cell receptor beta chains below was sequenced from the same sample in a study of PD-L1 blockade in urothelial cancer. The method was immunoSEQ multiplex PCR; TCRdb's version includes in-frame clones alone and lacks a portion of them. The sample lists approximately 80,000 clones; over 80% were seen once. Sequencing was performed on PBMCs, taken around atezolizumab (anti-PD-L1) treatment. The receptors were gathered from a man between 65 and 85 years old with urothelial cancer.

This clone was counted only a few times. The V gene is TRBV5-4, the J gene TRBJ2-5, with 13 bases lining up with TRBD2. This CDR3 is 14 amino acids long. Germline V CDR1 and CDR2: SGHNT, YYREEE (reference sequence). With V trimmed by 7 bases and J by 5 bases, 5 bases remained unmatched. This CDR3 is CASHGTSGKETQYF. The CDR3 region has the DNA TGTGCCAGCCACGGGACTAGCGGGAAGGAGACCCAGTACTTC.

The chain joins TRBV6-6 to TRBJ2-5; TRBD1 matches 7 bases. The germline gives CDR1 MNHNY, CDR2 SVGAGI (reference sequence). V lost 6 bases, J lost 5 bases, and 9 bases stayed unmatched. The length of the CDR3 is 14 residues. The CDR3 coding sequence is TGTGCCAGCAGAACTACAGGGGCCGGGGAGACCCAGTACTTC. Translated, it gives CASRTTGAGETQYF.

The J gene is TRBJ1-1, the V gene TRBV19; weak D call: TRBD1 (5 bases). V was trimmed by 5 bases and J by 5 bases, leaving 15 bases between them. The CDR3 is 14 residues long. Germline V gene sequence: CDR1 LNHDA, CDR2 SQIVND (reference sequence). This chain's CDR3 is CASSESRVKTEAFF. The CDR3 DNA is TGTGCCAGTAGTGAGTCCAGGGTAAAAACTGAAGCTTTCTTT.

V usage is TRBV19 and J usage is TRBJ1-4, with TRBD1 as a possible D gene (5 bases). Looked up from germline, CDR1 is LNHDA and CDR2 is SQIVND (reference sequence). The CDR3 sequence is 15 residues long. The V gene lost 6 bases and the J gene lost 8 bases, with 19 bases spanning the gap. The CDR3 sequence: CASSQGRLQGEKLFF. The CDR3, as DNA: TGTGCCAGTAGCCAGGGCCGCCTCCAAGGAGAAAAACTGTTTTTT. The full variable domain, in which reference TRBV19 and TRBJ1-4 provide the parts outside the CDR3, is DGGITQSPKYLFRKEGQNVTLSCEQNLNHDAMYWYRQDPGQGLRLIYYSQIVNDFQKGDIAEGYSVSREKKESFPLTVTSAQKNPTAFYLCASSQGRLQGEKLFFGSGTQLSVL.

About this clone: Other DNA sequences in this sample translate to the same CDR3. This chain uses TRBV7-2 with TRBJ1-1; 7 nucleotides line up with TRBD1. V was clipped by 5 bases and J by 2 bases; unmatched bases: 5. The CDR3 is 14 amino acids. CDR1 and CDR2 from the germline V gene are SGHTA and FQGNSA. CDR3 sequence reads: CASSPRQGNTEAFF. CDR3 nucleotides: TGTGCCAGCAGCCCCAGACAGGGTAACACTGAAGCTTTCTTT.

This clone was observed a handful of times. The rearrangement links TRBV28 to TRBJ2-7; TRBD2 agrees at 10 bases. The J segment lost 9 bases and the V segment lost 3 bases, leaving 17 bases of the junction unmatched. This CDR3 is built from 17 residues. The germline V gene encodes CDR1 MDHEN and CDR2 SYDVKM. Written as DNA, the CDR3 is TGTGCCAGCAGTTTCGGAAGGGGTAAAGCGGGAGGGCCGTGGCAGTACTTC. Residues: CASSFGRGKAGGPWQYF. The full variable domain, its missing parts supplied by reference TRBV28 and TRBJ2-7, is DVKVTQSSRYLVKRTGEKVFLECVQDMDHENMFWYRQDPGLGLRLIYFSYDVKMKEKGDIPEGYSVSREKKERFSLILESASTNQTSMYLCASSFGRGKAGGPWQYFGPGTRLTVT.

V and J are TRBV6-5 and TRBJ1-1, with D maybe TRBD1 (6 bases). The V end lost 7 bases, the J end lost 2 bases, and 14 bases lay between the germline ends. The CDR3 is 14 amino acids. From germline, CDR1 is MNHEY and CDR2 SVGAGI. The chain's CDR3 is CASTPGTTNTEAFF. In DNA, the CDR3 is TGTGCCAGCACCCCCGGGACAACTAACACTGAAGCTTTCTTT.

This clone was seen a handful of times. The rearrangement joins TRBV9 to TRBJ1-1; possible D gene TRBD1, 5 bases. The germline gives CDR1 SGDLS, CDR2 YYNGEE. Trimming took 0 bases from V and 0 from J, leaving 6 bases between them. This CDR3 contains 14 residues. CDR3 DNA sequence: TGTGCCAGCAGCGTAGGACAGCTGAACACTGAAGCTTTCTTT. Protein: CASSVGQLNTEAFF.

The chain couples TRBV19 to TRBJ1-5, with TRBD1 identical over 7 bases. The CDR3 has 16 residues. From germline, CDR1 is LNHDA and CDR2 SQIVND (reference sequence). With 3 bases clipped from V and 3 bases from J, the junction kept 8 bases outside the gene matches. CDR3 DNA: TGTGCCAGTAGTATGCGGACAGGTTGGAACAATCAGCCCCAGCATTTT. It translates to CASSMRTGWNNQPQHF. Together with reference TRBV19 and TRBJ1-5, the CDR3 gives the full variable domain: DGGITQSPKYLFRKEGQNVTLSCEQNLNHDAMYWYRQDPGQGLRLIYYSQIVNDFQKGDIAEGYSVSREKKESFPLTVTSAQKNPTAFYLCASSMRTGWNNQPQHFGDGTRLSIL.

CDR3 amino acids: CASSYGGALMNTEAFF. Here the CDR3 DNA reads TGTGCCAGCAGTTACGGGGGGGCCCTAATGAACACTGAAGCTTTCTTT. The chain couples TRBV6-5 to TRBJ1-1, with D possibly TRBD1 on 6 matching bases. The V and J ends lost 2 bases and 0 bases respectively, with 13 bases between them. Germline V CDR1 and CDR2: MNHEY, SVGAGI. The CDR3 contains 16 residues.

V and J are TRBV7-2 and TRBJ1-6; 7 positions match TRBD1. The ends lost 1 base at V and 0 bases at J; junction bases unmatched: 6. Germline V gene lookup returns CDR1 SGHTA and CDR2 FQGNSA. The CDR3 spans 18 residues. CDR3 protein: CASSLGQGDSSYNSPLHF. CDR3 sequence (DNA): TGTGCCAGCAGCTTAGGACAGGGAGACAGCTCCTATAATTCACCCCTCCACTTT.

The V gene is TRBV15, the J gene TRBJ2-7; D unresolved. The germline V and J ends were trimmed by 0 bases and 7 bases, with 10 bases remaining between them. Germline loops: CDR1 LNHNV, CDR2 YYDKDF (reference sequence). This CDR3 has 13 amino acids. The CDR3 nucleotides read TGTGCCACCAGCAGAGATACCAGTATAGAGCAGTACTTC. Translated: CATSRDTSIEQYF.

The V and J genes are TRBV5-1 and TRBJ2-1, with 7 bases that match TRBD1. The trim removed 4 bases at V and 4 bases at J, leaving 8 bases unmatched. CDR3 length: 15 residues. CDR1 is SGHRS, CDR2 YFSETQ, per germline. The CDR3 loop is CASSPPDRTYNEQFF. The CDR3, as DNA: TGCGCCAGCAGCCCCCCGGACAGGACTTACAATGAGCAGTTCTTC.

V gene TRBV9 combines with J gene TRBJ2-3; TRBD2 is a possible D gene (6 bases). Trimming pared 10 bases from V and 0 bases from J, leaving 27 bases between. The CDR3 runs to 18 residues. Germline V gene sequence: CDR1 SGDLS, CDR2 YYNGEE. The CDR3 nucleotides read TGTGCCCCTGGGCGGCAACGCGGCGGGGCCCGTAGCACAGATACGCAGTATTTT. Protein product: CAPGRQRGGARSTDTQYF.

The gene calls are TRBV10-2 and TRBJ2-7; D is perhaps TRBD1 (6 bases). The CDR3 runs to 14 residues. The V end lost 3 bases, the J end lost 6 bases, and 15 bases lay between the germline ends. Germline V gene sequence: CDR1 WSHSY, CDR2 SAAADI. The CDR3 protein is CASSDHRESGEQYF. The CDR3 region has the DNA TGCGCCAGCAGTGATCACAGGGAATCGGGCGAGCAGTACTTC.

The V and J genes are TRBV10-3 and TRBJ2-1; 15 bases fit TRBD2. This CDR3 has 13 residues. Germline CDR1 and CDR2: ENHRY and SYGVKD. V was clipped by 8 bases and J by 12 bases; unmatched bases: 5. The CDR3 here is CAIGTSGGRGQFF. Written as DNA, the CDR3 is TGTGCCATCGGGACTAGCGGGGGGCGGGGGCAGTTCTTC.

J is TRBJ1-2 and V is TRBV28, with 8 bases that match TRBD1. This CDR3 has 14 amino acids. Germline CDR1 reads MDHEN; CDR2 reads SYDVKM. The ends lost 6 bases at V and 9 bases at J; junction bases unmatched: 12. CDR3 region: CASSPYATGARYTF. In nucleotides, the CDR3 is TGTGCCAGCAGCCCATATGCGACAGGGGCCCGCTACACCTTC.

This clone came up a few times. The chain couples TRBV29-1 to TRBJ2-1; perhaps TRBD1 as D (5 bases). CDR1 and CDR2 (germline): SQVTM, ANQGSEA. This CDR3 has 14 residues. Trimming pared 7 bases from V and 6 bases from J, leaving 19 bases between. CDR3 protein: CSAQGAPPGNEQFF. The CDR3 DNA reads TGCAGCGCCCAAGGGGCGCCCCCGGGCAATGAGCAGTTCTTC.

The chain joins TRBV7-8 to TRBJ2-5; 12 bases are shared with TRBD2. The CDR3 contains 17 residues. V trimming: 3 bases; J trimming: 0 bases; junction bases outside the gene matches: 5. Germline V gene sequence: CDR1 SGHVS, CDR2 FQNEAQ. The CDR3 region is CASSLPRLAGDQETQYF. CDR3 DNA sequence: TGTGCCAGCAGCTTGCCCCGACTAGCGGGGGACCAAGAGACCCAGTACTTC.

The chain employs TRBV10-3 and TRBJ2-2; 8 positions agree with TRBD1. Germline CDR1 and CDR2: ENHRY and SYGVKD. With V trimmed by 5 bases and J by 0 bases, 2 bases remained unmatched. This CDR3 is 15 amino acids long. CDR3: CAISSTGANTGELFF. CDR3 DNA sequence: TGTGCCATCAGTTCGACAGGGGCGAACACCGGGGAGCTGTTTTTT.

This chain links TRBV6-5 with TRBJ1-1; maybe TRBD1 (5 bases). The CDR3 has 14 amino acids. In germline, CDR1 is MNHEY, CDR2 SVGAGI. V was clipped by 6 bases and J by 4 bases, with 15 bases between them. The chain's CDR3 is CASSRLVGGTEAFF. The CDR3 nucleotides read TGTGCCAGCAGCCGCCTCGTCGGGGGCACTGAAGCTTTCTTT.

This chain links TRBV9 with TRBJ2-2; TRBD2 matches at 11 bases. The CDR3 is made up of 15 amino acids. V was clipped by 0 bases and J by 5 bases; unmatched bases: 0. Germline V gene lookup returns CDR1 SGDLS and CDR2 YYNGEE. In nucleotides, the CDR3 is TGTGCCAGCAGCGTAGGACTAGCGGGAACCGGGGAGCTGTTTTTT. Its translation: CASSVGLAGTGELFF.